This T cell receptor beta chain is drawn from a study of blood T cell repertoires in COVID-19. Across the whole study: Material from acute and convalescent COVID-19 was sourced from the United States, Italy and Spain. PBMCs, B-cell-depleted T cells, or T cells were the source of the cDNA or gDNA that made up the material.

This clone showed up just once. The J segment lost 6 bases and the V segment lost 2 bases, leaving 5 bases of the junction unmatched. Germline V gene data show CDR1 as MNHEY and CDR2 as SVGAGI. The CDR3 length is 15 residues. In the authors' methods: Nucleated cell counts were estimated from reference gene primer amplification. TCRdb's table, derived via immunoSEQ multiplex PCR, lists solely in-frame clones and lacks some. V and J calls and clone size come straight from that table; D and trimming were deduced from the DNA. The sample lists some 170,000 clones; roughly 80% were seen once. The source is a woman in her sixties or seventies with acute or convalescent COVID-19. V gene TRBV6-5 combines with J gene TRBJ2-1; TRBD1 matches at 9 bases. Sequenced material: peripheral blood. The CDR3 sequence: CASSYEGQGFNEQFF. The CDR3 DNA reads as TGTGCCAGCAGTTACGAAGGACAGGGGTTCAATGAGCAGTTCTTC.